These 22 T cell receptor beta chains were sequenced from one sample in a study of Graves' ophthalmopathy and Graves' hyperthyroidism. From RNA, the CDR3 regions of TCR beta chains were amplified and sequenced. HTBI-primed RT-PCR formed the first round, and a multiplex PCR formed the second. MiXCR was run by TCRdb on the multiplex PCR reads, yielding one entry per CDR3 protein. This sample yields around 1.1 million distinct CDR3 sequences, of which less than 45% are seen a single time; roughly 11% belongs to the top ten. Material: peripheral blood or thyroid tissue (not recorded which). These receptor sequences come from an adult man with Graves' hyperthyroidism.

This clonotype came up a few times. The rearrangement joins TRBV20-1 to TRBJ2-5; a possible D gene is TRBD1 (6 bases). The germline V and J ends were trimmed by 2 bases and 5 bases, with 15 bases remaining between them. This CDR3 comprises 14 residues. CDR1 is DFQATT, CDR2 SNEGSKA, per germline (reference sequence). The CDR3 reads CSARTPRGSETQYF. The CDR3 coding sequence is TGCAGTGCTAGAACCCCCAGGGGATCTGAGACCCAGTACTTC.

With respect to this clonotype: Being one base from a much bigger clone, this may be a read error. As DNA, the CDR3 is TGTGCCAGCGGCTCTGACAGGGAGCTGGAGACCCAGTACTTC. This encodes CASGSDRELETQYF. The chain combines TRBV5-6 with TRBJ2-5; 7 nucleotides match TRBD1. CDR3 length: 14 residues. Germline V CDR1 and CDR2: SGHDT, YYEEEE. Germline trimming cut 7 bases from V and 5 bases from J; bases unmatched to any gene: 11.

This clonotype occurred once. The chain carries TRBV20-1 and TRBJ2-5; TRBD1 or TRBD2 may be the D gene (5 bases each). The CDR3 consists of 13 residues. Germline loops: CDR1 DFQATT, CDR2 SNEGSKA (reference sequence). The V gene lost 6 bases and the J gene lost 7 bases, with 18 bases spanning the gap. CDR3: CSAVSGSGGTQYF. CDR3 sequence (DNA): TGCAGTGCCGTCTCCGGGTCTGGGGGGACCCAGTACTTC.

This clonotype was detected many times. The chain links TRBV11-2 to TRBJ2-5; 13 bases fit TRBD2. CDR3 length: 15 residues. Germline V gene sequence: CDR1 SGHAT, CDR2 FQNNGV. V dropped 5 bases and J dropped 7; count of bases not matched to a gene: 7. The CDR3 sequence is CASSRTSGSRRTQYF. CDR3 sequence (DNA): TGTGCCAGCAGCAGGACTAGCGGGAGCCGCCGGACCCAGTACTTC.

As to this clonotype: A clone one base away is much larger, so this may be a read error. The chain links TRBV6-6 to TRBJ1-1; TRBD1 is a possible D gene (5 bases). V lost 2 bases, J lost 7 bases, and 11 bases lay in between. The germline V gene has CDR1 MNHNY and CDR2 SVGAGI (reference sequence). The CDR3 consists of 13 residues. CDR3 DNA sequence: TGTGCCAGCAGTTACGGCAGGGCTGTTGAAGCTTTCTTT. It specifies CASSYGRAVEAFF.

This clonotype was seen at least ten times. DNA of the CDR3: TGTGCCATCAGAGCAGTGACAGGGCGGAACACCGGGGAGCTGTTTTTT. Protein: CAIRAVTGRNTGELFF. The rearrangement uses TRBV10-3 and TRBJ2-2; TRBD1 aligns across 7 bases. V trimming: 6 bases; J trimming: 1 base; junction bases outside the gene matches: 8. This CDR3 has 16 residues. Germline CDR1 is ENHRY and CDR2 is SYGVKD.

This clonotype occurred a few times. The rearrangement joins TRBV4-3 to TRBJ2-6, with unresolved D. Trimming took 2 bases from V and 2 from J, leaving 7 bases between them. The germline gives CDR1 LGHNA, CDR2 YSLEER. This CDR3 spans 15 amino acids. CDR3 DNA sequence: TGCGCCAGCAGCCAACAAAGTCCTGGGGCCAACGTCCTGACTTTC. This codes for CASSQQSPGANVLTF.

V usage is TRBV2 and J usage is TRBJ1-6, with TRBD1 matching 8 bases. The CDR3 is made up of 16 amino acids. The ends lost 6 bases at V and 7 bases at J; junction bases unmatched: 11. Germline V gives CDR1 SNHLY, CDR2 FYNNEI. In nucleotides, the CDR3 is TGTGCCAGCAGCACCGGAGGGACAGGACGAAATTCACCCCTCCACTTT. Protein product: CASSTGGTGRNSPLHF. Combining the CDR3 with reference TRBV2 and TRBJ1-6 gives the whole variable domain EPEVTQTPSHQVTQMGQEVILRCVPISNHLYFYWYRQILGQKVEFLVSFYNNEISEKSEIFDDQFSVERPDGSNFTLKIRSTKLEDSAMYFCASSTGGTGRNSPLHFGNGTRLTVT.

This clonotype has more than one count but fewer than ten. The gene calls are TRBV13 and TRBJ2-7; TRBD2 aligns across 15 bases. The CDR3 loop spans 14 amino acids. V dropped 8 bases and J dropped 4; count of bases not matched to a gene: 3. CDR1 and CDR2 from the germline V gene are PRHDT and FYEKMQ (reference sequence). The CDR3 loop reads CASGLAGGRYEQYF. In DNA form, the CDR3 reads TGTGCCAGCGGACTAGCGGGAGGGCGTTACGAGCAGTACTTC.

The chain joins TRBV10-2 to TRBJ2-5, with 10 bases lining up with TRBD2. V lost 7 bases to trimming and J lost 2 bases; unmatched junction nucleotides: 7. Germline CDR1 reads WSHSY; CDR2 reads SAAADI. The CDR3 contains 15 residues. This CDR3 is CASNLAGASQETQYF. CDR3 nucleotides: TGCGCCAGCAATCTAGCGGGAGCGTCGCAAGAGACCCAGTACTTC.

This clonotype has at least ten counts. The CDR3 region has the DNA TGTGCCAGTAGTGGGCAGGCTGGTTACGAGCAGTACTTC. Translated: CASSGQAGYEQYF. The chain combines TRBV19 with TRBJ2-7, with D uncertain. The CDR3 has 13 residues. Germline loops: CDR1 LNHDA, CDR2 SQIVND (reference sequence). V was clipped by 5 bases and J by 4 bases, with 12 bases between them. Variable domain in full (rest from reference TRBV19 and TRBJ2-7): DGGITQSPKYLFRKEGQNVTLSCEQNLNHDAMYWYRQDPGQGLRLIYYSQIVNDFQKGDIAEGYSVSREKKESFPLTVTSAQKNPTAFYLCASSGQAGYEQYFGPGTRLTVT.

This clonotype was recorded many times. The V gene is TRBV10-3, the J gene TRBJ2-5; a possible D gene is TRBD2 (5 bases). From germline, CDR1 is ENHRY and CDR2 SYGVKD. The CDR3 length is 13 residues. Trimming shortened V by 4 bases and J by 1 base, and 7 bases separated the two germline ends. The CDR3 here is CAISGRAQETQYF. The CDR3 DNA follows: TGTGCCATCAGTGGGCGGGCCCAAGAGACCCAGTACTTC.

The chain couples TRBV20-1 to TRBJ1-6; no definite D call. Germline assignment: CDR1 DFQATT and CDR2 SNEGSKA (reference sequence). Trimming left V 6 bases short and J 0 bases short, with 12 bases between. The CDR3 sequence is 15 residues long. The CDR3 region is CSAQTPSSYNSPLHF. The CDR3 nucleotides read TGCAGTGCCCAGACACCGAGCTCCTATAATTCACCCCTCCACTTT.

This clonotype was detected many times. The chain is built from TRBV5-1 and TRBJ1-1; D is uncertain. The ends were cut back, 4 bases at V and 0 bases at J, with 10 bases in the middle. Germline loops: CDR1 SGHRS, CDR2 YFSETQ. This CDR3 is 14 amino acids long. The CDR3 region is CASSQQNMNTEAFF. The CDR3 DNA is TGCGCCAGCAGCCAACAAAATATGAACACTGAAGCTTTCTTT.

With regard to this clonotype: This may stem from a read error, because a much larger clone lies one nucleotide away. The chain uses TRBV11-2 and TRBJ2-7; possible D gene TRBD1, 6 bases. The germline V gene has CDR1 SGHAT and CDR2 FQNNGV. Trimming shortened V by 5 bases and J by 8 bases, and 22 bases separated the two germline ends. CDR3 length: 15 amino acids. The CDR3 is CASSPPGTFVHKQYF. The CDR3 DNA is TGTGCCAGCAGCCCGCCCGGGACATTCGTCCACAAGCAGTACTTC.

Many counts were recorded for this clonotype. In DNA, the CDR3 is TGTGCCAGCAGCGTAGATCCAGGACAGGGCTACGAGCAGTACTTC. This encodes CASSVDPGQGYEQYF. This chain joins TRBV9 and TRBJ2-7; 8 bases match TRBD1. The CDR3 sequence is 15 residues long. CDR1 is SGDLS and CDR2 is YYNGEE in the germline V gene. V dropped 0 bases and J dropped 3; count of bases not matched to a gene: 5.

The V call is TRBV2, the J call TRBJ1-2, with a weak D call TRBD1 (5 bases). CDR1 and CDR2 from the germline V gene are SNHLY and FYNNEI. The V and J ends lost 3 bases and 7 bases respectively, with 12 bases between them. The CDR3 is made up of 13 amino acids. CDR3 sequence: CASSDRGGRGYTF. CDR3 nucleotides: TGTGCCAGCAGTGATCGGGGGGGTCGTGGCTACACCTTC. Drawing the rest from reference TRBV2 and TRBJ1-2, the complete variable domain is EPEVTQTPSHQVTQMGQEVILRCVPISNHLYFYWYRQILGQKVEFLVSFYNNEISEKSEIFDDQFSVERPDGSNFTLKIRSTKLEDSAMYFCASSDRGGRGYTFGSGTRLTVV.

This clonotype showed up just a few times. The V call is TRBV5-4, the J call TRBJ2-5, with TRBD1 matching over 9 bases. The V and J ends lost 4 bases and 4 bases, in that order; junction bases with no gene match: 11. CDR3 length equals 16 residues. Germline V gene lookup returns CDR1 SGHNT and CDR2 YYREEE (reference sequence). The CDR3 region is CASSLGSDRGRETQYF. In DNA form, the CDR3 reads TGTGCCAGCAGCCTGGGGTCGGACAGGGGAAGAGAGACCCAGTACTTC.

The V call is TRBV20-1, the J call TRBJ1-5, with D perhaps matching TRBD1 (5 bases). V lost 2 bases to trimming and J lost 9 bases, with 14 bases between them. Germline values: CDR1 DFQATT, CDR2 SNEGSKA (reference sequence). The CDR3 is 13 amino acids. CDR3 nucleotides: TGCAGTGCTAGACGGACAAGTGAGTCGCCCCAGCATTTT. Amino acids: CSARRTSESPQHF.

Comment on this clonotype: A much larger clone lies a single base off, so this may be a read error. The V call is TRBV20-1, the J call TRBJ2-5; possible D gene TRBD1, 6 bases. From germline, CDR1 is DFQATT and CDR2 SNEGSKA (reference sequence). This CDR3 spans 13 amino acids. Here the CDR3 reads CSARMGQQEAQYF. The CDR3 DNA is TGCAGTGCTAGAATGGGACAACAAGAGGCCCAGTACTTC.

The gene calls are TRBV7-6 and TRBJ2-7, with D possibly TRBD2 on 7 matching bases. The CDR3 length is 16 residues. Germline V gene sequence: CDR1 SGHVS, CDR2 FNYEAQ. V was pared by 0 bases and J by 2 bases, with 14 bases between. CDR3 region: CASSLAGGGVPYEQYF. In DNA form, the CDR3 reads TGTGCCAGCAGCTTAGCGGGGGGGGGCGTCCCCTACGAGCAGTACTTC.

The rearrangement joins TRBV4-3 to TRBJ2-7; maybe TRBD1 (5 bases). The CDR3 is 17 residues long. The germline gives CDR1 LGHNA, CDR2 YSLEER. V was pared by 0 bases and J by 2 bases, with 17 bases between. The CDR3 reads CASSQDRSGLGAYEQYF. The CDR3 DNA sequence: TGCGCCAGCAGCCAAGATCGGTCAGGGTTAGGCGCCTACGAGCAGTACTTC.